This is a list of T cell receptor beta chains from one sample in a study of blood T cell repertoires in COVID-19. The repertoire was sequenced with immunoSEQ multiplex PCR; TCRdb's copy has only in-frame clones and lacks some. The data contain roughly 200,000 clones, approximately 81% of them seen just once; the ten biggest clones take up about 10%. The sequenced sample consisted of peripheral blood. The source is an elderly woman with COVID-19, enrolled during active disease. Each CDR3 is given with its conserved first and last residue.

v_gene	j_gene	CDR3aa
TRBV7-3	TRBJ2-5	CASSLTWAETQYF
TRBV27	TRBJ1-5	CASSPGDRGRGNQPQHF
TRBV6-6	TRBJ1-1	CASSPRDRGSEAFF
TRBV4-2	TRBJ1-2	CASSQDLQSAITNYGYTF
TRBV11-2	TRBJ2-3	CASSSTGRITDTQYF
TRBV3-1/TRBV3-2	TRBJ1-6	CASSQGANSPLHF
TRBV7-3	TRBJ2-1	CASSNTGGGEQFF
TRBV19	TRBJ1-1	CASSPDRVGAEAFF
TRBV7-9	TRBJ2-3	CASSRLAGGGDTQYF
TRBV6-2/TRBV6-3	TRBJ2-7	CASGHGQTYYEQYF
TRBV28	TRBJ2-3	CASSVTQGTQYF
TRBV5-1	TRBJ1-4	CASSLLGSEKLFF
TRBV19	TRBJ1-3	CASNPRDRRNTIYF
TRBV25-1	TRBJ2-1	CASSDWTGGTYNEQFF
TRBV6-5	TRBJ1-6	CASSDPGSPLHF
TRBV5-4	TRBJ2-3	CASSSGLAGGFTDTQYF
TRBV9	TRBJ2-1	CASSPDRSGGALAEQFF
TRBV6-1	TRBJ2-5	CASSGGTGGVLGLQETQYF
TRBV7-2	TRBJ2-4	CASSDVQGAIQYF
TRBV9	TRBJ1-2	CASSADRANYGYTF
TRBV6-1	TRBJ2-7	CASSEPGLAYEQYF
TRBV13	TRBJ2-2	CASSSLGNTGELFF
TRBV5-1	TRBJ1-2	CASSWGDGNYGYTF
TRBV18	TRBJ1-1	CASSPLAGSGTEAFF
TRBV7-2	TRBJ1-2	CASSWRDSYGYTF
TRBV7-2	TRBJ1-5	CASSSWRGTDTHSNQPQHF
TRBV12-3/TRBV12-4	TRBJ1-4	CASSPPTSEKLFF
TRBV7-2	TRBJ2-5	CASSLGGTTVTQYF
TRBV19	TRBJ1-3	CASTGSFGNTIYF
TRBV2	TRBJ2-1	CASSELTVDIYNEQFF
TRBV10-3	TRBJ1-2	CAISRTGGLDYGYTF
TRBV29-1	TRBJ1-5	CSVGGRFGQPQHF
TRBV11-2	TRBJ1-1	CASSWTGSNTEAFF
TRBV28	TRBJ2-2	CASRWPSGGGNTGELFF
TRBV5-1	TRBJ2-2	CASSLLETGELFF
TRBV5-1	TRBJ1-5	CASSLGTGSFQPQHF
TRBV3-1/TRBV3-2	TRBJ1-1	CASSPGAMNTEAFF
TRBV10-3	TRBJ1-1	CAISVSDKTEAFF
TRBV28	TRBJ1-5	CASRGTGEYQPQHF